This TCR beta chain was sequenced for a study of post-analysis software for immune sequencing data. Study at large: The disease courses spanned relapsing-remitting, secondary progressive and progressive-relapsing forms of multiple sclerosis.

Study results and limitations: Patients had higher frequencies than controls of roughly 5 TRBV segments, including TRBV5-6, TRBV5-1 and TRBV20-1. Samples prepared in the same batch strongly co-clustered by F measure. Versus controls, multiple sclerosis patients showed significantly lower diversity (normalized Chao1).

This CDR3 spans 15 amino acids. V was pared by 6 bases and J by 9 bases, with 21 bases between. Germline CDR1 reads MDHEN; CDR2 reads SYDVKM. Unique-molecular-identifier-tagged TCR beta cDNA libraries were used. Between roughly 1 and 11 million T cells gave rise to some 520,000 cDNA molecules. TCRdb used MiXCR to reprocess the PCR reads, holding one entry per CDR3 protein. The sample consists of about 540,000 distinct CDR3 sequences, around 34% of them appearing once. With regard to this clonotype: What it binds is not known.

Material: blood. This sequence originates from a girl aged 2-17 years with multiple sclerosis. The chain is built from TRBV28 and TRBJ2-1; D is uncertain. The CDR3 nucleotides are TGTGCCAGCAGCTCCCCGGTCCAATTCCCCGGTGAGCAGTTCTTC. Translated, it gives CASSSPVQFPGEQFF.